The sequence of this T cell receptor beta chain was determined in a study of cytomegalovirus exposure and HLA in healthy donors. Amplification used 60 Vbeta primers and 13 Jbeta primers. TCRdb keeps only in-frame clones here, not all; method: immunoSEQ multiplex PCR. The sample shows around 120,000 clones, approximately 15% of them seen only once. The CDR3 is 14 residues long. The germline V and J ends were trimmed by 3 bases and 0 bases, with 9 bases remaining between them. From germline, CDR1 is GTSNPN and CDR2 SVGIG (reference sequence). With regard to this clone: What it binds is not known.

General study points: In presence/absence analyses, roughly uniform sequencing depth across donors was assumed.

The origin of this receptor is a woman aged 18-30 years in good health and CMV-seronegative. Sequenced: PBMCs. The chain couples TRBV30 to TRBJ1-5, with a possible D match to TRBD1 (6 bases). CDR3 nucleotide sequence: TGTGCCTGGAGGAGGGGGAATAGCAATCAGCCCCAGCATTTT. Encoded protein: CAWRRGNSNQPQHF.